Below, 27 T cell receptor beta chains from the same sample are listed, as sequenced in a study of spatial heterogeneity in lung cancer. TCRdb reanalysed the 5' RACE reads using MiXCR and keeps one entry per CDR3 protein. The table shows over 10,000 distinct CDR3 sequences, with about 3.9% occurring only once. The time point here: sample taken at primary tumor resection. The study sequenced unsorted whole RNA from tumor, nontumor lung or frozen PBMC. Sequencing was performed on PBMCs, taken at surgery. These receptors came from a male donor with early-stage non-small cell lung cancer.

With respect to this clonotype: Since it is a stray read in a library aimed at alpha chains, this beta chain has a size that is not meaningful. V is TRBV20-1 and J is TRBJ2-5, with D possibly TRBD2 on 5 matching bases. The CDR3 is 15 amino acids. V lost 4 bases and J 2 bases, leaving 17 bases between the germline ends. In germline, CDR1 is DFQATT, CDR2 SNEGSKA (reference sequence). This chain's CDR3 is CSATYDSATQETQYF. The CDR3 nucleotides are TGCAGTGCTACGTACGATAGCGCGACTCAAGAGACCCAGTACTTC.

As regards this clonotype: In a library made to pick up alpha chains, this beta chain is a stray read with a size that means little. The chain has TRBV19 and TRBJ1-1, with 10 bases aligning to TRBD1. CDR3 length: 12 amino acids. V trimming: 11 bases; J trimming: 4 bases; junction bases outside the gene matches: 4. Germline-derived CDR1 and CDR2 are LNHDA and SQIVND (reference sequence). The CDR3 DNA reads as TGTGCCTCCCGGGACAGGGGCACTGAAGCTTTCTTT. Encoded protein: CASRDRGTEAFF.

In this sample, this clonotype turned up many times. The library was built for alpha chains, so this beta chain is an off-target read and its size means little. The chain combines TRBV24-1 with TRBJ2-2, with D possibly being TRBD1 (5 bases). Germline values: CDR1 KGHDR, CDR2 SFDVKD. V lost 4 bases, J lost 1 base, and 9 bases lay in between. The CDR3 is 15 residues long. CDR3 DNA: TGTGCCACCAGTGAACCAAGGGGGAACACCGGGGAGCTGTTTTTT. This encodes CATSEPRGNTGELFF.

At least ten counts were recorded for this clonotype. Since it is a stray read in a library aimed at alpha chains, this beta chain has a size that is not meaningful. This chain connects TRBV20-1 to TRBJ2-1; D tentatively fits TRBD1 or TRBD2 (7 bases each). The CDR3 loop spans 22 amino acids. Looked up from germline, CDR1 is DFQATT and CDR2 is SNEGSKA (reference sequence). Trimming removed 6 bases from V and 4 bases from J, with 40 bases in between. CDR3 DNA: TGCAGTGCGCACGGACAGGCCCCGGCAAAAGGGCTTCTTGCGGGAGAGTACAATGAGCAGTTCTTC. It translates to CSAHGQAPAKGLLAGEYNEQFF.

The table lists this clonotype with many counts. This beta chain appears as a stray read in a library generated for alpha chains; its size is not informative. This sequence joins TRBV28 and TRBJ1-2, with no clear D. The V gene lost 4 bases and the J gene lost 4 bases, with 10 bases spanning the gap. Germline values: CDR1 MDHEN, CDR2 SYDVKM. The CDR3 totals 13 residues. CDR3 in amino acids: CASSSTWSYGYTF. The DNA for the CDR3 is TGTGCCAGCAGTTCAACATGGAGCTATGGCTACACCTTC.

This clonotype has a count of ten or more. This beta chain turned up in a library designed for alpha chains; as an off-target read, its abundance says little. The chain combines TRBV6-1 with TRBJ1-3, with D maybe TRBD1 (5 bases). CDR1 is MNHNS and CDR2 is SASEGT in the germline V gene. The CDR3 is 15 amino acids. Trimming removed 6 bases at V and 0 bases at J, with 12 bases between. The chain's CDR3 is CASRGRNSSGNTIYF. In DNA form, the CDR3 reads TGTGCCAGCAGGGGACGGAACAGCTCTGGAAACACCATATATTTT.

This clonotype was seen repeatedly, ten times or more. Found in a library prepared for alpha chains, this beta chain is an off-target read, and its abundance has little meaning. The chain combines TRBV3-1 with TRBJ2-1; 15 nucleotides agree with TRBD2. CDR1 and CDR2 (germline): LGHDT, YNNKEL (reference sequence). CDR3 length: 17 residues. After removal of 7 bases from V and 6 bases from J, the junction contained 10 bases not matched to a gene. The CDR3 is CASTPGLAGGPGNEQFF. The CDR3, as DNA: TGTGCCAGCACCCCAGGACTAGCGGGAGGGCCGGGCAATGAGCAGTTCTTC.

This clonotype is medium-sized by share. The library was prepared for alpha chains; this beta chain is a stray read, so its frequency means little. The V gene is TRBV20-1, the J gene TRBJ2-7; D not resolved. This CDR3 has 14 amino acids. V was cut by 0 bases and J by 2 bases, with 11 bases left in between. Germline V gives CDR1 DFQATT, CDR2 SNEGSKA (reference sequence). This chain's CDR3 is CSARETPRPYEQYF. CDR3 nucleotides: TGCAGTGCTAGAGAGACCCCTCGGCCCTACGAGCAGTACTTC.

This clonotype was seen repeatedly, ten times or more. This beta chain slipped into a library made for alpha chains as a stray read, so its size is not meaningful. The rearrangement links TRBV2 to TRBJ1-5, with unresolved D. V gave up 6 bases and J gave up 1 base, with 10 bases separating them. Germline-derived CDR1 and CDR2 are SNHLY and FYNNEI. This CDR3 spans 14 amino acids. The chain's CDR3 is CASRAWTSNQPQHF. DNA for the CDR3: TGTGCCAGCAGGGCCTGGACCAGCAATCAGCCCCAGCATTTT.

This clonotype was seen at least ten times. Since it is a stray read in a library aimed at alpha chains, this beta chain has a size that is not meaningful. The chain carries TRBV6-1 and TRBJ2-3; 12 nucleotides match TRBD2. This CDR3 contains 16 residues. J lost 5 bases, V lost 6 bases, and 9 bases had no gene match. Germline values: CDR1 MNHNS, CDR2 SASEGT. The CDR3 is CASSALAGGPGDTQYF. CDR3 in DNA: TGTGCCAGCAGCGCTCTAGCGGGAGGGCCGGGAGATACGCAGTATTTT.

This clonotype has at least ten counts. The size of this beta chain means little, since it is a stray read in a library made for alpha chains. The rearrangement joins TRBV28 to TRBJ2-3; D perhaps matches TRBD1 (6 bases). Looked up from germline, CDR1 is MDHEN and CDR2 is SYDVKM. Between the trimmed V and J ends, which lost 3 bases and 0 bases, there was a span of 16 bases. This CDR3 spans 17 amino acids. CDR3 coding DNA: TGTGCCAGCAGTTTCCCATGGACAGTAACTAGCACAGATACGCAGTATTTT. Translation gives CASSFPWTVTSTDTQYF.

With respect to this clonotype: In a library made to pick up alpha chains, this beta chain is a stray read with a size that means little. The chain uses TRBV19 and TRBJ2-1; 7 nucleotides agree with TRBD2. This CDR3 is built from 14 residues. With 7 bases clipped from V and 4 bases from J, the junction kept 7 bases outside the gene matches. Per the germline V gene, CDR1 is LNHDA and CDR2 is SQIVND (reference sequence). As DNA, the CDR3 is TGTGCCAGTACGAGGGAGGGCCTATACAATGAGCAGTTCTTC. Translated: CASTREGLYNEQFF.

This clonotype has ten or more counts. This beta chain turned up in a library designed for alpha chains; as an off-target read, its abundance says little. CDR3 sequence: CASSPPLAGAYEQYF. The CDR3 region has the DNA TGTGCCAGCTCACCACCGCTTGCGGGAGCTTACGAGCAGTACTTC. The rearrangement uses TRBV18 and TRBJ2-7; TRBD2 agrees at 7 bases. From germline, CDR1 is KGHSH and CDR2 LQKENI. V dropped 0 bases and J dropped 4; count of bases not matched to a gene: 6. CDR3 length: 15 residues.

As for this clonotype: A library made for alpha chains picked up this beta chain off target, so its size means little. The chain carries TRBV7-9 and TRBJ1-6, with D maybe TRBD1 (5 bases). This CDR3 is 15 amino acids long. The V gene lost 2 bases and the J gene lost 7 bases, with 12 bases spanning the gap. Germline V CDR1 and CDR2: SEHNR, FQNEAQ (reference sequence). Written as DNA, the CDR3 is TGTGCCAGCAGCTTATGGCGGGGGTCGAATTCACCCCTCCACTTT. Residues: CASSLWRGSNSPLHF.

This clonotype was found many times. In a library made to pick up alpha chains, this beta chain is a stray read with a size that means little. The chain joins TRBV12-3 or TRBV12-4 to TRBJ1-1, with 10 bases aligning to TRBD1. The CDR3 is 14 residues long. Germline trimming cut 5 bases from V and 4 bases from J; bases unmatched to any gene: 4. This CDR3 reads CASSPRQGATEAFF. The CDR3 coding sequence is TGTGCCAGCAGTCCAAGACAGGGGGCCACTGAAGCTTTCTTT.

On this clonotype itself: This beta chain is a stray sequence in a library constructed for alpha chains; its clone size is not meaningful. This rearrangement joins TRBV7-2 to TRBJ2-7, with 9 nucleotides matching TRBD2. CDR1 is SGHTA, CDR2 FQGNSA, per germline. This CDR3 spans 15 amino acids. V dropped 1 base and J dropped 7; count of bases not matched to a gene: 8. The CDR3 protein is CASSLVAGDLFEQYF. The CDR3 DNA follows: TGTGCCAGCAGCTTAGTAGCGGGAGACCTTTTTGAGCAGTACTTC.

The table lists this clonotype with many counts. This beta chain is off target for a library built for alpha chains, so its abundance means little. The chain is built from TRBV6-2 or TRBV6-3 and TRBJ2-5; D unresolved. Germline V gene data show CDR1 as MNHEY and CDR2 as SVGEGT. V gave up 6 bases and J gave up 1 base, with 6 bases separating them. The CDR3 runs 12 residues. CDR3 sequence (DNA): TGTGCCAGCAGACCAGGCCAAGAGACCCAGTACTTC. Translating it yields CASRPGQETQYF.

This clonotype turned up a few times. The junction differs from germline at one of its ends, possibly a read error. The library was prepared for alpha chains; this beta chain is a stray read, so its frequency means little. V gene TRBV6-5 combines with J gene TRBJ2-5; TRBD2 matches 8 bases. Germline values: CDR1 MNHEY, CDR2 SVGAGI. CDR3 length equals 17 residues. The DNA for the CDR3 is TGTGCCAGCAGATACTACCGGGGTAGCGGGGACCAAGAGACCCAGTACTTC. Translation: CASRYYRGSGDQETQYF.

This clonotype was seen at least ten times. Because the library targeted alpha chains, this beta chain is an off-target read whose size means little. J is TRBJ2-5 and V is TRBV28; perhaps D is TRBD1 or TRBD2 (5 bases each). V was shortened by 2 bases and J by 5 bases, with 15 bases between the two germline ends. Germline loops: CDR1 MDHEN, CDR2 SYDVKM. The CDR3 has 15 residues. The chain's CDR3 is CASSLGAVGDETQYF. The CDR3 DNA is TGTGCCAGCAGTTTAGGGGCGGTGGGAGATGAGACCCAGTACTTC. The full variable domain, in which reference TRBV28 and TRBJ2-5 provide the parts outside the CDR3, is DVKVTQSSRYLVKRTGEKVFLECVQDMDHENMFWYRQDPGLGLRLIYFSYDVKMKEKGDIPEGYSVSREKKERFSLILESASTNQTSMYLCASSLGAVGDETQYFGPGTRLLVL.

This clonotype was counted ten times or more. This beta chain appears as a stray read in a library generated for alpha chains; its size is not informative. The chain joins TRBV28 to TRBJ2-1, with D maybe TRBD2 (6 bases). V lost 9 bases and J 2 bases, leaving 11 bases between the germline ends. The CDR3 spans 13 residues. The V gene's germline CDR1 is MDHEN and CDR2 SYDVKM. Written as DNA, the CDR3 is TGTGCCAGTAGCGGAGGGGCCTACAATGAGCAGTTCTTC. Residues: CASSGGAYNEQFF. The whole variable domain, remainder taken from reference TRBV28 and TRBJ2-1, is DVKVTQSSRYLVKRTGEKVFLECVQDMDHENMFWYRQDPGLGLRLIYFSYDVKMKEKGDIPEGYSVSREKKERFSLILESASTNQTSMYLCASSGGAYNEQFFGPGTRLTVL.

This clonotype was counted many times. The size of this beta chain means little, since it is a stray read in a library made for alpha chains. This sequence joins TRBV18 and TRBJ2-5; possibly TRBD2 for D (6 bases). The germline V and J ends were trimmed by 1 base and 4 bases, with 22 bases remaining between them. This CDR3 contains 18 residues. In germline, CDR1 is KGHSH, CDR2 LQKENI. The CDR3 nucleotides are TGTGCCAGCTCACCACGGACTATCGGCGGGACGGCCCCAGAGACCCAGTACTTC. Protein: CASSPRTIGGTAPETQYF.

Concerning this clonotype itself: Since the library was made to target alpha chains, this beta chain is a stray read and its abundance is not meaningful. This chain joins TRBV10-1 and TRBJ2-7; no definite D call. V dropped 0 bases and J dropped 2 bases, with 11 bases sitting between them. Germline loops: CDR1 WNHNN, CDR2 SYGVQD (reference sequence). The CDR3 runs to 15 residues. The CDR3 DNA is TGCGCCAGCAGTGAGTCGCCGGGTATCCCCTACGAGCAGTACTTC. Translation: CASSESPGIPYEQYF.

Many counts were recorded for this clonotype. Within a library made for alpha chains, this beta chain is off target, and its count is uninformative. The chain employs TRBV28 and TRBJ2-1, with TRBD1 identical over 7 bases. Per germline, CDR1 MDHEN and CDR2 SYDVKM. The V gene end was trimmed by 2 bases and the J gene end by 7 bases; junction bases not matched to a gene: 5. There are 14 residues in the CDR3. Here the CDR3 DNA reads TGTGCCAGCAGTTTACCGGCCAGGGGGAATGAGCAGTTCTTC. Protein product: CASSLPARGNEQFF.

This clonotype was counted many times. A library prepared for alpha chains yielded this beta chain as an off-target read; its size is of little meaning. This chain links TRBV7-3 with TRBJ2-7; 9 bases are a match to TRBD2. The J segment lost 7 bases and the V segment lost 8 bases, leaving 9 bases of the junction unmatched. The CDR3 is made up of 13 amino acids. Germline-derived CDR1 and CDR2 are SGHTA and FQGTGA. The CDR3 DNA reads TGTGCCAGCGGATTAGCGGGAGAGGGGGAGCAGTACTTC. It codes for CASGLAGEGEQYF.

This clonotype was recorded a few times. Little can be read into the size of this beta chain, an off-target read in a library designed for alpha chains. V usage is TRBV7-9 and J usage is TRBJ1-4; D not certain. This CDR3 region has 12 residues. From germline, CDR1 is SEHNR and CDR2 FQNEAQ (reference sequence). Trimming removed 5 bases from V and 8 bases from J, with 9 bases in between. The CDR3 reads CASSLRREKLFF. The CDR3 DNA reads as TGTGCCAGCAGCCTTAGAAGGGAAAAACTGTTTTTT.

This clonotype was counted at least ten times. A library made for alpha chains picked up this beta chain off target, so its size means little. This chain uses TRBV7-2 with TRBJ1-1, with a tentative D call TRBD1 (6 bases). Trimming took 6 bases from V and 0 from J, leaving 11 bases between them. The CDR3 runs 14 residues. Germline V lookup: CDR1 SGHTA, CDR2 FQGNSA. In nucleotides, the CDR3 is TGTGCCAGCAGTTATACAGGGATGAACACTGAAGCTTTCTTT. This sequence encodes CASSYTGMNTEAFF.

This clonotype was seen repeatedly, ten times or more. Being off target in a library aimed at alpha chains, this beta chain has a size of little meaning. The chain carries TRBV18 and TRBJ2-7; 12 bases fit TRBD1. The V gene end was trimmed by 0 bases and the J gene end by 4 bases; junction bases not matched to a gene: 1. This CDR3 has 15 amino acids. CDR1 and CDR2 from the germline V gene are KGHSH and LQKENI. The CDR3 region is CASSPPGQGAYEQYF. In DNA, the CDR3 is TGTGCCAGCTCACCACCGGGACAGGGGGCATACGAGCAGTACTTC.